The text below deals with one T cell receptor beta chain. Its specificity is unknown. The data derive from a study of OX40 agonist ivuxolimab in advanced cancers. Study in general: While on treatment, patients had intravenous ivuxolimab at 0.01 to 10 mg/kg every 2 weeks.

Sequenced by immunoSEQ multiplex PCR; TCRdb stores in-frame clones only, minus some. The sample contains about 76,000 clones, 70% to 90% of which appear only once. V gave up 6 bases and J gave up 1 base, with 7 bases separating them. Germline-derived CDR1 and CDR2 are LNHDA and SQIVND (reference sequence). The CDR3 runs 13 residues. Findings of the study overall: At 0.1 to 3.0 mg/kg, CD4+ and CD8+ blood T cells expanded clonally by week 6. Low normalized T-cell clonal expansion was also seen in some nonresponders.

Patients with autoimmune history or systemic immunosuppression were excluded. Sequenced here: CD4+ or CD8+ T cells sorted from blood, sampled in a trial of the OX40 agonist ivuxolimab. The chain is built from TRBV19 and TRBJ1-5, with TRBD1 as a possible D gene (5 bases). The sequence derives from an adult with an advanced solid tumor such as melanoma, head and neck, liver or kidney cancer. The CDR3 DNA reads TGTGCCAGTAGCGGGGACAGCAATCAGCCCCAGCATTTT. This gives the protein CASSGDSNQPQHF. Filled out from reference TRBV19 and TRBJ1-5, the complete variable domain reads DGGITQSPKYLFRKEGQNVTLSCEQNLNHDAMYWYRQDPGQGLRLIYYSQIVNDFQKGDIAEGYSVSREKKESFPLTVTSAQKNPTAFYLCASSGDSNQPQHFGDGTRLSIL.